The 6 T cell receptor beta chains reported below all come from one sample, sequenced in a study of CD8 T cells in ankylosing spondylitis. In TCRdb, the 5' RACE reads were re-called with MiXCR into one record per CDR3 protein. The sample holds approximately 250,000 distinct CDR3 sequences, 20% to 30% seen once. Sample: blood, either unsorted or a sorted T cell fraction (not recorded which). The receptor source for this set is a male donor with ankylosing spondylitis or in good health (not recorded which).

The V call is TRBV15, the J call TRBJ2-7; a possible D gene is TRBD1 (6 bases). V was trimmed by 3 bases and J by 8 bases, leaving 14 bases between them. The CDR3 length is 13 residues. The germline gives CDR1 LNHNV, CDR2 YYDKDF (reference sequence). The CDR3 sequence: CATSSLTGNQQYF. In DNA form, the CDR3 reads TGTGCCACCAGCAGTCTAACAGGGAATCAGCAGTACTTC.

The chain carries TRBV9 and TRBJ2-5; D possibly corresponds to TRBD1 (6 bases). The germline gives CDR1 SGDLS, CDR2 YYNGEE. The CDR3 loop spans 13 amino acids. Trimming pared 3 bases from V and 1 base from J, leaving 7 bases between. CDR3 nucleotide sequence: TGTGCCAGCAGCGAGGACAGCCAAGAGACCCAGTACTTC. Protein product: CASSEDSQETQYF.

V usage is TRBV11-2 and J usage is TRBJ2-5; 9 bases map to TRBD2. Germline CDR1 SGHAT, CDR2 FQNNGV. Trimming cost V 1 base and J 5 bases; bases outside gene matches: 8. The length of the CDR3 is 16 residues. The CDR3 DNA reads as TGTGCCAGCAGCTTAGTCCGCGGGGGGGACGCGGAGACCCAGTACTTC. It is translated as CASSLVRGGDAETQYF.

This clonotype has more than one count but fewer than ten. V is TRBV29-1 and J is TRBJ2-7; the D gene is possibly TRBD1 (6 bases). From germline, CDR1 is SQVTM and CDR2 ANQGSEA. V was shortened by 4 bases and J by 6 bases, with 13 bases between the two germline ends. This CDR3 region has 12 residues. CDR3 DNA sequence: TGCAGCGTTGCCGGACAGCCCTCCGAGCAGTACTTC. This codes for CSVAGQPSEQYF.

Only a few counts were recorded for this clonotype. The V gene is TRBV29-1, the J gene TRBJ2-3; 9 nucleotides agree with TRBD2. After removal of 3 bases from V and 3 bases from J, the junction contained 4 bases not matched to a gene. The CDR3 covers 14 residues. Germline assignment: CDR1 SQVTM and CDR2 ANQGSEA. The CDR3 nucleotides are TGCAGCGTTGAGGGACTAGCTCGGACAGATACGCAGTATTTT. It is translated as CSVEGLARTDTQYF.

There are many counts of this clonotype. The chain links TRBV9 to TRBJ2-3; D may be TRBD2 (5 bases). Germline V gives CDR1 SGDLS, CDR2 YYNGEE. There are 15 residues in the CDR3. The ends were cut back, 0 bases at V and 5 bases at J, with 13 bases in the middle. The DNA of the CDR3 is TGTGCCAGCAGCGTAGGGGTTAGCGCGGGAGATACGCAGTATTTT. Its translation is CASSVGVSAGDTQYF.